These 26 T cell receptor beta chains share one sample of origin, sequenced in a study of regulatory T cells in long-lasting Graves disease. CDR3-region Arm-PCR and iRepertoire HTBI primers produced the TCR beta libraries. TCRdb re-called the multiplex PCR reads with MiXCR, one entry per CDR3 protein. The data show under 500,000 distinct CDR3 sequences, with 20% to 25% seen just once and roughly 20% held by the top ten. Time point denoted: persistent/refractory GD, antithyroid drugs over 5 years with positive TRAb. Preparation of the TCR library used RNA extracted from PBMCs. The starting material was peripheral blood mononuclear cells (PBMCs), obtained when the disease was refractory, from a patient treated with antithyroid drugs. Receptors originate from a female donor with Graves disease.

The chain uses TRBV20-1 and TRBJ1-2; no reliable D call. This CDR3 has 14 amino acids. The germline V gene has CDR1 DFQATT and CDR2 SNEGSKA (reference sequence). V lost 5 bases to trimming and J lost 4 bases, with 17 bases between them. In DNA, the CDR3 is TGCAGTGCTTATCTTGGGAGTAGGCTCTATGGCTACACCTTC. Protein sequence: CSAYLGSRLYGYTF.

In this sample, this clonotype turned up many times. The V gene is TRBV3-1, the J gene TRBJ2-7; a possible D gene is TRBD2 (6 bases). Trimming shortened V by 4 bases and J by 2 bases, and 12 bases separated the two germline ends. CDR1 is LGHDT and CDR2 is YNNKEL in the germline V gene (reference sequence). CDR3 length: 14 residues. The CDR3 protein is CASSLWGETYEQYF. In nucleotides, the CDR3 is TGTGCCAGCAGCCTCTGGGGGGAAACCTACGAGCAGTACTTC.

This clonotype was observed a few times. J is TRBJ1-4 and V is TRBV12-5; 9 positions agree with TRBD1. CDR1 and CDR2 (germline): LGHNT, FRNRAP. J lost 6 bases, V lost 5 bases, and 4 bases had no gene match. The CDR3 is 14 amino acids. Here the CDR3 DNA reads TGTGCTAGTGGTCCCTGGACAGGGGATGAAAAACTGTTTTTT. It translates to CASGPWTGDEKLFF.

The count of this clonotype is one. V usage is TRBV7-2 and J usage is TRBJ2-7; TRBD2 matches 8 bases. Looked up from germline, CDR1 is SGHTA and CDR2 is FQGNSA. This CDR3 contains 15 residues. V shed 7 bases and J 4 bases; nucleotides not matched to a gene: 12. This chain's CDR3 is CASTFAAGGLYEQYF. CDR3 bases: TGTGCCAGCACCTTCGCCGCGGGAGGCTTATACGAGCAGTACTTC. The whole variable domain, filled in from reference TRBV7-2 and TRBJ2-7, reads GAGVSQSPSNKVTEKGKDVELRCDPISGHTALYWYRQSLGQGLEFLIYFQGNSAPDKSGLPSDRFSAERTGGSVSTLTIQRTQQEDSAVYLCASTFAAGGLYEQYFGPGTRLTVT.

Note on this clonotype: A much larger clonotype is one base distant, so this may be a read error. Likely a read error: the CDR3 ends without its conserved phenylalanine or tryptophan. The J gene is TRBJ2-7, the V gene TRBV28, with 12 bases matching TRBD2. Per germline, CDR1 MDHEN and CDR2 SYDVKM. Losses at the gene ends were 2 bases for V and 2 bases for J; bases not matched to a gene: 7. There are 17 residues in the CDR3. CDR3 loop: CASSLSLWTSGTYEQYL. The CDR3 coding sequence is TGTGCCAGCAGTTTAAGTCTCTGGACTAGCGGGACCTACGAGCAGTACCTC.

In this sample, this clonotype turned up a few times. This sequence joins TRBV5-5 and TRBJ2-7; D is uncertain. The germline V gene encodes CDR1 SGHKS and CDR2 YYEKEE (reference sequence). Trimming shortened V by 0 bases and J by 5 bases, and 9 bases separated the two germline ends. The CDR3 covers 13 residues. This CDR3 reads CASSLAHLNEQYF. Written as DNA, the CDR3 is TGTGCCAGCAGCTTGGCGCACTTAAACGAGCAGTACTTC.

CDR3 sequence: CASSNAGVSYEQYF. Written as DNA, the CDR3 is TGTGCCAGCAGTAACGCGGGAGTATCCTACGAGCAGTACTTC. This sequence joins TRBV27 and TRBJ2-7; 7 bases line up with TRBD2. Unmatched junction bases numbered 5, after V lost 5 bases and J lost 1 base. The CDR3 has 14 residues. Germline V gene data show CDR1 as MNHEY and CDR2 as SMNVEV (reference sequence).

This clonotype was detected a few times. The chain combines TRBV13 with TRBJ1-2, with D possibly TRBD1 on 5 matching bases. Per the germline V gene, CDR1 is PRHDT and CDR2 is FYEKMQ (reference sequence). Deletions cut 5 bases from V and 4 bases from J, with 14 bases between. The CDR3 length is 14 residues. The CDR3 nucleotides read TGTGCCAGCAGCCGCGAGGGGCCCTCCTATGGCTACACCTTC. This codes for CASSREGPSYGYTF.

The rearrangement joins TRBV6-1 to TRBJ1-6; D unresolved. CDR3 length: 14 residues. The germline CDR1 and CDR2 sequences are MNHNS and SASEGT. V shed 6 bases and J shed 6 bases, with 12 bases lying between them. CDR3 coding DNA: TGTGCCAGCAGGGCCCCTCTGCCTAATTCACCCCTCCACTTT. It specifies CASRAPLPNSPLHF.

The sample holds many counts of this clonotype. The genes are TRBV11-1 and TRBJ2-7; D might be TRBD2 (5 bases). In germline, CDR1 is SGHAT, CDR2 FQDESV (reference sequence). V lost 5 bases and J 5 bases, leaving 31 bases between the germline ends. CDR3 length equals 19 residues. The CDR3 DNA reads TGTGCCAGCAGCCTTCACCCCGAATTGAGCGGAGGCCTCGGGAACGAGCAGTACTTC. Residues: CASSLHPELSGGLGNEQYF.

V gene TRBV9 combines with J gene TRBJ2-4; D is possibly TRBD2 (6 bases). Trimming shortened V by 0 bases and J by 3 bases, and 7 bases separated the two germline ends. In germline, CDR1 is SGDLS, CDR2 YYNGEE. The CDR3 totals 14 residues. This chain's CDR3 is CASSVGRVKNIQYF. CDR3 DNA sequence: TGTGCCAGCAGCGTAGGGAGGGTCAAAAACATTCAGTACTTC.

Of note for this clonotype: This could be a read error, since a much larger clone is one nucleotide away. The conserved closing phenylalanine or tryptophan is absent in this CDR3, likely reflecting a read error. The chain is built from TRBV6-1 and TRBJ2-7; tentatively, D is TRBD2 (5 bases). The CDR3 spans 13 residues. CDR1 and CDR2 from the germline V gene are MNHNS and SASEGT. The germline V and J ends were trimmed by 10 bases and 4 bases, with 17 bases remaining between them. The CDR3 spells CATTPRGSYEQYL. The CDR3 DNA sequence: TGTGCCACCACTCCCCGGGGATCGTACGAGCAGTACCTC.

This chain uses TRBV25-1 with TRBJ1-4, with D possibly matching TRBD1 (5 bases). V lost 8 bases to trimming and J lost 4 bases, with 14 bases between them. CDR3 size: 14 residues. CDR1 is MGHDK, CDR2 SYGVNS, per germline. CDR3 nucleotide sequence: TGTGCCAGCGTATCAGGGTCCCTTAATGAAAAACTGTTTTTT. As protein: CASVSGSLNEKLFF.

This clonotype was seen repeatedly, ten times or more. The chain couples TRBV12-3 or TRBV12-4 to TRBJ1-1, with 8 positions matching TRBD1. The CDR3 sequence is 13 residues long. After removal of 5 bases from V and 5 bases from J, the junction contained 4 bases not matched to a gene. The CDR3 reads CASSPRTGTEAFF. CDR3 nucleotides: TGTGCCAGCAGTCCAAGGACAGGGACTGAAGCTTTCTTT.

This clonotype was seen at least ten times. This chain's CDR3 is CASSFGQGRRRETQYF. The CDR3 coding sequence is TGTGCCAGCAGTTTTGGACAGGGGAGGAGAAGGGAGACCCAGTACTTC. The gene calls are TRBV28 and TRBJ2-5; 9 nucleotides line up with TRBD1. CDR3 length: 16 residues. The V gene's germline CDR1 is MDHEN and CDR2 SYDVKM. V gave up 3 bases and J gave up 5 bases; unmatched junction bases: 10. The variable domain in full, with the rest retrieved from reference TRBV28 and TRBJ2-5, is DVKVTQSSRYLVKRTGEKVFLECVQDMDHENMFWYRQDPGLGLRLIYFSYDVKMKEKGDIPEGYSVSREKKERFSLILESASTNQTSMYLCASSFGQGRRRETQYFGPGTRLLVL.

Written as DNA, the CDR3 is TGTGCCAGCAGCCCATTGGGACTAGCGGGACAGACCGGGGAGCTGTTTTTT. Amino acid sequence: CASSPLGLAGQTGELFF. The chain joins TRBV14 to TRBJ2-2; 13 bases are shared with TRBD2. The CDR3 has 17 amino acids. The trim removed 4 bases at V and 5 bases at J, leaving 7 bases unmatched. CDR1 is SGHDN, CDR2 FVKESK, per germline.

This clonotype showed up just a few times. The rearrangement uses TRBV30 and TRBJ1-5; 9 positions agree with TRBD1. Germline CDR1 is GTSNPN and CDR2 is SVGIG (reference sequence). The V segment lost 2 bases and the J segment 6 bases; nucleotides outside the gene matches: 8. The CDR3 runs to 15 residues. CDR3 in amino acids: CAWSFGTGQSQPQHF. The CDR3 nucleotides read TGTGCCTGGAGTTTCGGGACAGGGCAGAGTCAGCCCCAGCATTTT.

At least ten counts were recorded for this clonotype. This chain joins TRBV2 and TRBJ2-7; 8 nucleotides align to TRBD2. J lost 2 bases, V lost 8 bases, and 8 bases had no gene match. The CDR3 has 14 amino acids. The germline CDR1 and CDR2 sequences are SNHLY and FYNNEI. In DNA, the CDR3 is TGTGCCAGCGTGTGGGGTAGCGGGACCTACGAGCAGTACTTC. It encodes CASVWGSGTYEQYF.

The chain employs TRBV30 and TRBJ1-5; D call uncertain. The V gene lost 2 bases and the J gene lost 6 bases, with 11 bases spanning the gap. CDR3 length equals 13 residues. In germline, CDR1 is GTSNPN, CDR2 SVGIG (reference sequence). The chain's CDR3 is CAWSRGLGQPQHF. For the CDR3, the DNA is TGTGCCTGGAGTCGCGGGCTGGGTCAGCCCCAGCATTTT.

There are many counts of this clonotype. This chain links TRBV12-3 or TRBV12-4 with TRBJ1-5; TRBD1 might be the D (5 bases). V dropped 7 bases and J dropped 4 bases, with 14 bases sitting between them. This CDR3 has 14 amino acids. This CDR3 reads CASTSGTGNQPQHF. The DNA of the CDR3 is TGTGCCAGCACTTCGGGAACAGGAAATCAGCCCCAGCATTTT.

This clonotype was seen ten or more times. V usage is TRBV20-1 and J usage is TRBJ1-1, with 7 bases fitting TRBD1. The germline V gene has CDR1 DFQATT and CDR2 SNEGSKA (reference sequence). CDR3 size: 14 residues. V lost 6 bases, J lost 1 base, and 8 bases stayed unmatched. This CDR3 reads CSANSGQRNTEAFF. DNA of the CDR3: TGCAGTGCCAATTCGGGACAGAGGAACACTGAAGCTTTCTTT.

This clonotype has just a few counts. The V and J genes are TRBV6-2 or TRBV6-3 and TRBJ2-2; maybe TRBD1 (5 bases). Germline V gene lookup returns CDR1 MNHEY and CDR2 SVGEGT. CDR3 size: 15 residues. Trimming removed 2 bases at V and 7 bases at J, with 14 bases between. In DNA form, the CDR3 reads TGTGCCAGCAGTTACGAGACAGCGAAAGGCGGGGAGCTGTTTTTT. This codes for CASSYETAKGGELFF.

V gene TRBV29-1 combines with J gene TRBJ1-1; the match to TRBD1 covers 12 bases. The J segment lost 6 bases and the V segment lost 6 bases, leaving 5 bases of the junction unmatched. Germline V CDR1 and CDR2: SQVTM, ANQGSEA. There are 13 residues in the CDR3. The CDR3 loop reads CSVEGQGASEAFF. CDR3 nucleotides: TGCAGCGTGGAGGGACAGGGGGCCTCTGAAGCTTTCTTT.

The gene calls are TRBV6-2 or TRBV6-3 and TRBJ1-6; TRBD1 is a possible D gene (5 bases). Germline loops: CDR1 MNHEY, CDR2 SVGEGT. The germline V and J ends were trimmed by 0 bases and 7 bases, with 10 bases remaining between them. This CDR3 region has 15 residues. CDR3 DNA: TGTGCCAGCAGTTACTCGGCAGGGTGGAATTCACCCCTCCACTTT. Translation: CASSYSAGWNSPLHF.

This clonotype was counted only a few times. The V call is TRBV10-3, the J call TRBJ1-5; D gene unclear. The germline V and J ends were trimmed by 4 bases and 0 bases, with 7 bases remaining between them. This CDR3 is built from 14 residues. CDR1 is ENHRY and CDR2 is SYGVKD in the germline V gene. CDR3 nucleotides: TGTGCCATCAGTGTTGGCGATAGCAATCAGCCCCAGCATTTT. Amino acid sequence: CAISVGDSNQPQHF.

In this sample, this clonotype turned up a few times. The chain combines TRBV27 with TRBJ2-7; 7 nucleotides line up with TRBD2. The CDR3 contains 14 residues. Germline assignment: CDR1 MNHEY and CDR2 SMNVEV (reference sequence). Trimming removed 3 bases from V and 5 bases from J; junction bases left unmatched: 7. CDR3 sequence: CASSFAGEGHEQYF. The CDR3 DNA reads TGTGCCAGCAGTTTTGCGGGAGAAGGCCACGAGCAGTACTTC.